The TCR beta chain described here comes from a study of control samples from healthy donors and cancer patients. The trim removed 6 bases at V and 6 bases at J, leaving 20 bases unmatched. Germline V CDR1 and CDR2: LGHDT, YNNKEL (reference sequence). The CDR3 spans 18 residues. The table came from immunoSEQ multiplex PCR; TCRdb's copy has only in-frame clones and leaves some out. This table has 170,000 or so clones, nearly 90% appearing once. Source material: blood. The chain employs TRBV3-1 (or the pseudogene TRBV3-2) and TRBJ2-1; 7 nucleotides align to TRBD2. The receptor's source is a woman aged 45-59 years in good health. The CDR3: CASRQTKGLRAPPNEQFF. DNA of the CDR3: TGTGCCAGCAGGCAAACTAAGGGACTAAGGGCCCCCCCCAATGAGCAGTTCTTC.